The present TCR beta chain was sequenced within a study of cytomegalovirus exposure and HLA in healthy donors (dated by TCRdb to the late 2010s). Broadly, across the study: An earlier analysis of roughly 500 of the donors reported 250 to 350 Gb of sequence data and more than 90 million unique TCR beta sequences from around 200 million T cells. The number of typed donors differed by locus: roughly 629-640 for A, B, C, DRB1 and DQB1; 522 for DQA1; about 600 for DPA1; and some 430 for DPB1. A later genetic analysis took genome-wide SNP genotypes for 398 of the 666 donors and used that subset as a discovery cohort. Every repertoire in the discovery cohort had been generated on one and the same sequencing platform. Five DR-DQ haplotypes were treated as single units for association and clustering because of strong linkage in the cohort. Across approximately 400 genotyped donors of the cohort, an average of 235,054 unique TCR beta nucleotide sequences per donor were sequenced, and about a sixth of those sequences were non-productive. The genetic ancestry cluster associated with self-reported Caucasian donors included about 81% of the roughly 410 genotyped donors. A later analysis re-examined previously published TCR beta repertoires from more than 650 donors and added high-resolution HLA genotyping to investigate patterns of TCR occurrence. Both class I and class II loci were covered by HLA typing, at four-digit resolution. A separate validation cohort of about 110 different subjects was used in addition to the approximately 670-subject first cohort. An earlier analysis of around 580 of the donors used high-throughput TCR beta sequencing to judge whether each TCR beta V gene segment behaved as functional or pseudogenic. The T cell repertoires of 666 subjects were profiled by immunosequencing and related to cytomegalovirus serostatus. To predict cytomegalovirus infection status, the study combined high-throughput TCR immunosequencing, statistical association of individual TCRs with disease status, and machine learning. In the later analysis, no new phenotypic data were used to find candidate immune exposures; instead, reliance was placed on TCR beta sequences and their occurrence across donors. An early release that covered more than 550 HLA-typed donors contained approximately 300 gigabases of sequencing data and around 85 million unique TCR sequences. Donor age, sex, ethnicity and CMV serostatus were collected together with the repertoire data. The study was designed to test whether signatures of past pathogen exposure could be identified by cataloging public T cell receptors. What the authors observed across the whole study: In a later genetic analysis, a missense DCLRE1C variant was associated with V-gene and J-gene trimming of TCR beta chains, and the association was replicated in an independent cohort. The cohort was sequenced for TCR beta chains only, and without alpha or paired-chain data the features that could be detected were limited. Because HLA typing was unavailable for some donors at each locus, only the typed subset was used in association tests. In a later analysis, several top co-occurrence clusters were reported to appear linked to parvovirus B19, influenza, CMV and Epstein-Barr virus. The authors suggested that the approach could potentially be extended to other disease states and immunological phenotypes. Broadly in line with IMGT annotations, most TCR beta V segments showed up in productive rearrangements about 87% or about 30% of the time in an earlier analysis of several hundred of the donors. A further reported finding was that TCR beta sequences accurately predicted the HLA-A and HLA-B alleles for most subjects in the first cohort. In vitro tests confirmed that a few of the cytomegalovirus-associated TCR beta chains recognize cytomegalovirus antigens. The sequencing pipeline was judged likely to have produced a cluster of highly shared sequence variants as a technical artifact. Compared with equally common non-associated chains, HLA-associated TCR beta chains in a later analysis were more clonally expanded and had lower generation probabilities. According to a later analysis, TCR association rates differed among HLA loci, with DRB1 alleles showing the most associated TCRs and HLA-C alleles showing the fewest. Strong co-occurrence of HLA alleles, especially DR and DQ, made assigning TCR associations to individual alleles difficult. Across donors, most TCR sequences were observed very rarely, whereas some public TCRs were present in many individuals. A total of about 180 TCR beta chains were listed by the study as associated with cytomegalovirus. A later analysis found that most CMV-associated TCR beta chains appeared HLA-restricted, with HLA associations seemingly driven largely by CMV exposure. Presence/absence analyses assumed roughly uniform sequencing depth across donors, an assumption that may not hold. A later analysis associated about 17,000 TCR beta sequences with specific HLA alleles at a false discovery rate of 0.05. The classifier was reported to diagnose cytomegalovirus status with high specificity and sensitivity in both the original cohort and the validation cohort. Compared with the roughly 600-donor mean, donors in an Asian-associated ancestry cluster had fewer N-insertions in productive TCRs, according to a later genetic analysis. Some IMGT-functional V segments, including TRBV6-2 and TRBV6-3, could not be told apart with the 87-base-pair reads, so those segments were excluded. Correlated functional status among segregating V segments might reflect linkage disequilibrium, but an unknown experimental factor could not be ruled out. Immune exposure information for the cohort was limited to CMV serostatus. The earlier analysis of almost 600 of the donors excluded fewer than 20 rarely observed V segments, including chromosome 9 orphons, because counts were too low.

The cohort was made up of 666 healthy bone marrow donors. At the time of sampling, every cohort member was nominally healthy, though immune exposures that went unrecorded were likely present. The donor tested CMV seropositive and was one of the 289 seropositive cohort members. Each donor provided a peripheral blood sample, and peripheral blood mononuclear cells were used for TCR beta sequencing. The Qiagen DNeasy Blood Extraction Kit was used to extract genomic DNA from the blood cell samples. The library relied on the immunoSEQ multiplex PCR assay. For the multiplex PCR, a mixture combining 60 forward primers for TCR Vbeta segments and 13 reverse primers for TCR Jbeta segments was used. The CDR3 region of rearranged TCR beta genes was amplified from genomic DNA by a multiplex PCR assay. The Illumina HiSeq System was used to sequence the amplified TCR beta libraries as 87-base-pair reads. On the study's bioinformatics: In a later analysis, tens of millions of unique TCR beta chains were counted across the roughly 610 repertoires, and approximately 11 million of these chains were shared by at least two donors. Raw reads were error-corrected and collapsed into unique sequences by a nearest-neighbor algorithm in which closely related sequences were merged to remove PCR and sequencing errors. V, D and J gene segments were assigned by aligning CDR3 sequences to IMGT reference sequences. For a sequence to be retained, at least a six-nucleotide match to both a V gene segment and a J gene segment was required. Rearrangements were classified as productive when the CDR3 lacked stop codons and remained in frame with V and J, and all other rearrangements were classified as non-productive. CDR3 was defined according to IMGT convention as the region running from the second conserved V-encoded cysteine to the conserved J-encoded phenylalanine. The earlier analysis of fewer than 750 of the donors excluded sequences that lacked an unambiguous match to a single V gene segment. In an earlier analysis of more than 500 of the donors, a V segment was called functional when productive rearrangements were above 56.7%, and segregating when the standard deviation between donors exceeded 5%. To diagnose cytomegalovirus status from the catalog of TCR beta chain sequences, a statistical classification framework was built. V and J gene assignment, in a later analysis, came from comparing TCR nucleotide sequences with IMGT/GENE-DB human TR gene sequences. The TCRdist pipeline was used in a later analysis to assign CDR3 sequences and most-parsimonious VDJ recombination scenarios. In a later analysis, every TCR beta chain was defined by the combination of its CDR3 amino acid sequence and its V-gene family, and reads without a unique V-gene family were dropped. A later analysis removed several hundred highly shared, low-generation-probability nucleotide sequences to deal with suspected cross-contamination and a sequencing artifact. In a later analysis, a clonal expansion index for each public chain was calculated from normalized within-repertoire ranks of inferred template counts. In a later analysis, generation probabilities were computed using a VDJ recombination model fitted to out-of-frame rearrangements, and the results were checked against IGoR. In a later analysis, TCR-TCR, TCR-HLA and TCR-CMV co-occurrence was scored with hypergeometric tests, and a repertoire-size bias correction was applied to TCR pairs. In a later analysis, false discovery rates were estimated by permuting HLA or CMV assignments 20 times. In a later analysis, co-occurring TCRs were grouped using DBSCAN, and TCRdist sequence similarity was added for clustering within HLA-allele-positive subsets. Repertoires with fewer than 30,000 or more than 120,000 public chains were left out of co-occurrence clustering, as were about 5 repertoires with anomalous nucleotide sharing. TCRdb holds this immuneACCESS table with in-frame rearrangements only. Some clones are missing; in checked studies, unresolved V genes explain under half, and the rest has no known cause. V and J calls plus clone size are reproduced from that table; the DNA served to infer D and trimming. The sample table contains some 120,000 clones; only one count was recorded for around 82% of them. The top ten constitute approximately 11% of the sample.

This clone came up a few times. The antigen it recognizes is unknown. No per-base quality is available; no much larger clone lies one base away. Per the germline V gene, MGHDK is the CDR1 and SYGVNS is the CDR2. The CDR3, cysteine through phenylalanine, is 15 amino acids long. The read is trimmed to its CDR3 DNA, 45 bases read in frame from base 1. Relative to germline, V is 1 base shorter and J is 0 bases shorter, with 9 bases between their ends. The chain links TRBV25-1 with TRBJ1-2; perhaps TRBD1 is the D gene, with 5 bases matching. The sequence was obtained from a man between 25 and 39 years old in good health and CMV-seropositive. The sequenced sample was PBMCs. The DNA sequence follows: TGTGCCAGCAGTGAATCTGACAGACCTAACTATGGCTACACCTTC. Its coded protein is CASSESDRPNYGYTF.